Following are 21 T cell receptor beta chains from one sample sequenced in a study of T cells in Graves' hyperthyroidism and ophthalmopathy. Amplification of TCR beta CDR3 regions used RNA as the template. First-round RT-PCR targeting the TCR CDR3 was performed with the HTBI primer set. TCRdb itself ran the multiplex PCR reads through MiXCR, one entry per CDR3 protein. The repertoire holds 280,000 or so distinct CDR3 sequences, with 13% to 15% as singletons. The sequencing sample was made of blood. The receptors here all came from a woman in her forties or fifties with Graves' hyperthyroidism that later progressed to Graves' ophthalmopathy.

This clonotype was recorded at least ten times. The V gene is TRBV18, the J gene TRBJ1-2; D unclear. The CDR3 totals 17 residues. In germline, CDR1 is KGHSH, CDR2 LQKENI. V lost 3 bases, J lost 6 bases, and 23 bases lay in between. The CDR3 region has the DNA TGTGCCAGCTCACCGCAAGAGGTGGGATTAGGGATTAATGGCTACACCTTC. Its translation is CASSPQEVGLGINGYTF.

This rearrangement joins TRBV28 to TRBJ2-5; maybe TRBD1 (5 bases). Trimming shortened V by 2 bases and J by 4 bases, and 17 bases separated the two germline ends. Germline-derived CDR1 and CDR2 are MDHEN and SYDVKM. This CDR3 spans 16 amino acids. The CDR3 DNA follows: TGTGCCAGCAGTTTAGGGTCAGGGCGTCGGGTAGAGACCCAGTACTTC. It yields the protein CASSLGSGRRVETQYF.

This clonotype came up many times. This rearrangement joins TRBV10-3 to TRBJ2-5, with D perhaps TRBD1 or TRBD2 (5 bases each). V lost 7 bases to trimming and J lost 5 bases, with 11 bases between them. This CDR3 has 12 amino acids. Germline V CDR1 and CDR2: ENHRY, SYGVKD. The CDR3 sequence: CAIKGDGETQYF. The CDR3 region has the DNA TGTGCCATCAAAGGGGACGGTGAGACCCAGTACTTC.

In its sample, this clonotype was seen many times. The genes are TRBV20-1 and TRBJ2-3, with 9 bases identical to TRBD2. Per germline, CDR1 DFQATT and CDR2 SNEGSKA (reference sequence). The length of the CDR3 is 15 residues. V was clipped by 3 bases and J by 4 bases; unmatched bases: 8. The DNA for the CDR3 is TGCAGTGCTAGGAAAGCGGGAGGTGCATCAGATACGCAGTATTTT. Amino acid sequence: CSARKAGGASDTQYF.

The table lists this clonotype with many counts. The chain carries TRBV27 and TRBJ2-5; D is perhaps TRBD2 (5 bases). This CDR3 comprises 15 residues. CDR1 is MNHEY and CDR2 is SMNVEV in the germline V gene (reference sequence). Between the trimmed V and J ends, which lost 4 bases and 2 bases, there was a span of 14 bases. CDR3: CASSSLGSGQETQYF. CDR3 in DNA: TGTGCCAGCAGTTCCCTGGGGAGCGGACAAGAGACCCAGTACTTC.

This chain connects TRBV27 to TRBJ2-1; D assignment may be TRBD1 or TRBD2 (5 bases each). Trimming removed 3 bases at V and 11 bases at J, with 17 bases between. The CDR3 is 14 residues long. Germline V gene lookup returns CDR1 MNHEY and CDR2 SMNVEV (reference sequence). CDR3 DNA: TGTGCCAGCAGTTTCCGGGGCCGACCTAGGCAGCAGTTCTTC. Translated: CASSFRGRPRQQFF.

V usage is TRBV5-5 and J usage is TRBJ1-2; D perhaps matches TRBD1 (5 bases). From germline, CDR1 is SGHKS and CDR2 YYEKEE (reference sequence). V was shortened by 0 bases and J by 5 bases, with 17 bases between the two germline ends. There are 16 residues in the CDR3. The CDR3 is CASSLAALQEFYGYTF. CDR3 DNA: TGTGCCAGCAGCTTGGCAGCATTACAGGAGTTTTATGGCTACACCTTC.

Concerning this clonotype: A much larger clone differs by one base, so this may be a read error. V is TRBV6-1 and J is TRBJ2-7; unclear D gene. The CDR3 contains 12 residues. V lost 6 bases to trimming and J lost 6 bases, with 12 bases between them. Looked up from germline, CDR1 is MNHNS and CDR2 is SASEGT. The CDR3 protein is CASSGSLCEQYF. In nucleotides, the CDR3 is TGTGCCAGCAGCGGCAGTCTATGCGAGCAGTACTTC.

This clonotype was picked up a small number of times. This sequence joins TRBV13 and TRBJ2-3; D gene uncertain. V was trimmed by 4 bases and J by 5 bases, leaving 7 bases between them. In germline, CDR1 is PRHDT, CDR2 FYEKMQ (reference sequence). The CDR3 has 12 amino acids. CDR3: CASSSVKDTQYF. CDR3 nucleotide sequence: TGTGCCAGCAGCTCAGTAAAAGATACGCAGTATTTT.

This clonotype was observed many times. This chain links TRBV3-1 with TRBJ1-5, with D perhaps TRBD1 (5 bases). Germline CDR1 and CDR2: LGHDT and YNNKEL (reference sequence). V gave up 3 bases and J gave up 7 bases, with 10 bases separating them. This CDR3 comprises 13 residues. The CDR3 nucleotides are TGTGCCAGCAGCCATGGCCGGGGCCAGCCCCAGCATTTT. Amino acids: CASSHGRGQPQHF. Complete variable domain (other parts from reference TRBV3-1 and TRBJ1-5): DTAVSQTPKYLVTQMGNDKSIKCEQNLGHDTMYWYKQDSKKFLKIMFSYNNKELIINETVPNRFSPKSPDKAHLNLHINSLELGDSAVYFCASSHGRGQPQHFGDGTRLSIL.

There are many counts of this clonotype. CDR3 sequence reads: CSVSRGAAGELFF. The CDR3 coding sequence is TGCAGTGTCTCCCGTGGGGCTGCTGGGGAGCTGTTTTTT. The chain has TRBV20-1 and TRBJ2-2, with D possibly being TRBD1 (5 bases). Looked up from germline, CDR1 is DFQATT and CDR2 is SNEGSKA (reference sequence). Trimming removed 7 bases from V and 8 bases from J, with 17 bases in between. This CDR3 is built from 13 residues.

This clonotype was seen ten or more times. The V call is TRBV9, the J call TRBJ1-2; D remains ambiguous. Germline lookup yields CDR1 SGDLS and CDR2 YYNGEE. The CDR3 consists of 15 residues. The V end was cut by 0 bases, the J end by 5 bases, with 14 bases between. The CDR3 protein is CASSVAPGNLYGYTF. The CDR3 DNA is TGTGCCAGCAGCGTAGCCCCAGGAAACCTTTATGGCTACACCTTC.

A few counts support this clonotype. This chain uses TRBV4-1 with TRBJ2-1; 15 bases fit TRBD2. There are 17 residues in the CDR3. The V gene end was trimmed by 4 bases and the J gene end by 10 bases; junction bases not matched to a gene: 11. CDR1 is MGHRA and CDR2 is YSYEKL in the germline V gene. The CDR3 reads CASSPPRTSGRAGEQFF. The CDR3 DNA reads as TGCGCCAGCAGCCCCCCCCGGACTAGCGGGAGGGCCGGGGAGCAGTTCTTC.

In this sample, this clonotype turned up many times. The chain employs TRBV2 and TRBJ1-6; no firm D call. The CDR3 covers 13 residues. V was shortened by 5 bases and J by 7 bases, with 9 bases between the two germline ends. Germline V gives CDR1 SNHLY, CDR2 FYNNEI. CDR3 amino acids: CASSWAENSPLHF. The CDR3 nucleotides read TGTGCCAGCAGTTGGGCGGAGAATTCACCCCTCCACTTT. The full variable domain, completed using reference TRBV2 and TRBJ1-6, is EPEVTQTPSHQVTQMGQEVILRCVPISNHLYFYWYRQILGQKVEFLVSFYNNEISEKSEIFDDQFSVERPDGSNFTLKIRSTKLEDSAMYFCASSWAENSPLHFGNGTRLTVT.

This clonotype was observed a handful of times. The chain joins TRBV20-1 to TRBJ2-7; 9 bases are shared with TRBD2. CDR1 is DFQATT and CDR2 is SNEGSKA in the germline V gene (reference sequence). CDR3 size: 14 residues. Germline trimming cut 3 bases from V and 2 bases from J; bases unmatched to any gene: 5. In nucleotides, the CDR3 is TGCAGTGCTAGCCTTCCTAGCGGGACCTACGAGCAGTACTTC. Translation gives CSASLPSGTYEQYF.

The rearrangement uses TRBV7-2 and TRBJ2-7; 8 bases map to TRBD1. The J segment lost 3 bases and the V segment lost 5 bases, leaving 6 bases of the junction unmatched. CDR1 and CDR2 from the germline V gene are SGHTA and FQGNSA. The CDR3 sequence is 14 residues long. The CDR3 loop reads CASSVWTGYYEQYF. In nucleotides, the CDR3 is TGTGCCAGCAGCGTGTGGACAGGGTACTACGAGCAGTACTTC.

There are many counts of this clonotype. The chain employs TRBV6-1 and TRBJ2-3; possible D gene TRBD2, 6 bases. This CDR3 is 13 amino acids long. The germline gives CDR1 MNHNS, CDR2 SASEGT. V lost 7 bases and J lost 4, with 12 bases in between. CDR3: CASNPGGADTQYF. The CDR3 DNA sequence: TGTGCCAGCAACCCCGGGGGAGCAGATACGCAGTATTTT.

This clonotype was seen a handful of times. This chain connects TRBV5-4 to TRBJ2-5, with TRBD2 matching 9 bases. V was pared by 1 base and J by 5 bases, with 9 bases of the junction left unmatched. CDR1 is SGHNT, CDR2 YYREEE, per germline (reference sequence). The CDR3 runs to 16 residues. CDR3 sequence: CASSLQLAGWGETQYF. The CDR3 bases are TGTGCCAGCAGCTTGCAGCTAGCGGGATGGGGGGAGACCCAGTACTTC.

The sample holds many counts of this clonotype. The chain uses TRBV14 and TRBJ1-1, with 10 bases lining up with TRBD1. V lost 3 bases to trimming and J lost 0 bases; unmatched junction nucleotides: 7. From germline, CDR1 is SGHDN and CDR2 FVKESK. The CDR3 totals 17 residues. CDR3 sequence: CASSHVPGQGMNTEAFF. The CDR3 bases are TGTGCCAGCAGCCACGTCCCGGGACAGGGGATGAACACTGAAGCTTTCTTT.

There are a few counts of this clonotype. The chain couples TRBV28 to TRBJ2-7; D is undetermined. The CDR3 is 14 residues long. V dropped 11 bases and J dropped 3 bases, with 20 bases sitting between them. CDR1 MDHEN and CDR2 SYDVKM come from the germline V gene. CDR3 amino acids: CAGISSQLDYEQYF. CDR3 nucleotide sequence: TGTGCCGGGATCAGCTCCCAATTAGACTACGAGCAGTACTTC.

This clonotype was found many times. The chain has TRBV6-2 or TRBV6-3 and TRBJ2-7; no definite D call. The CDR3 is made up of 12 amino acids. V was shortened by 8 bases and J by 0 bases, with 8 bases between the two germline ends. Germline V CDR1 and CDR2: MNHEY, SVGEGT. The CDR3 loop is CASGSLSYEQYF. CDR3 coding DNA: TGTGCCAGCGGCTCACTCTCCTACGAGCAGTACTTC.